This T cell receptor (beta chain) came from a study of blood T cell repertoires in COVID-19. Study summary: Researchers got acute and convalescent COVID-19 samples from the United States, Italy and Spain. In each case, the material was cDNA or gDNA derived from T cells, B-cell-depleted T cells, or PBMCs.

Source study methods: Researchers report that nucleated cell counts were estimated from reference gene primer amplification. TCRdb keeps only in-frame clones here, not all; method: immunoSEQ multiplex PCR. The DNA gave D and trimming, while V, J and clone size come from that table. The sample has approximately 150,000 clones, 75% to 90% seen once. Trimming removed 7 bases from V and 5 bases from J; junction bases left unmatched: 5. Germline CDR1 is SNHLY and CDR2 is FYNNEI. CDR3 length equals 13 residues. The gene calls are TRBV2 and TRBJ2-7; TRBD1 matches 10 bases. The receptor was derived from a man between 65 and 85 years old who had recovered from COVID-19. The sequenced material came from peripheral blood. CDR3 in DNA: TGTGCCAGCACAGGGACAGGGGATAACGAGCAGTACTTC. Protein product: CASTGTGDNEQYF. Full variable domain (missing parts from reference TRBV2 and TRBJ2-7): EPEVTQTPSHQVTQMGQEVILRCVPISNHLYFYWYRQILGQKVEFLVSFYNNEISEKSEIFDDQFSVERPDGSNFTLKIRSTKLEDSAMYFCASTGTGDNEQYFGPGTRLTVT.